These T cell receptor beta chains were read from a single sample in a study of TIL therapy for anti-PD-1-resistant metastatic lung cancer. Sequencing was performed with immunoSEQ multiplex PCR; in TCRdb, only in-frame clones are kept and a portion is missing. The sample lists around 45,000 clones; less than 75% were seen once. Specimen: tumor tissue, collected at baseline. These receptors came from a person between 25 and 80 years old with non-small cell lung cancer. The CDR3 runs from the conserved cysteine through the conserved F or W. The D gene is left open where the match is weak. Clone size appears in some rows only: once, few, many, or a class for an expanded clone.

CDR3nt,CDR3aa,j_gene,abundance,v_gene,d_gene
TGTGCCAGCAGCCCGATAAGGGGGACAGACGGCTACACCTTC,CASSPIRGTDGYTF,TRBJ1-2,NA,TRBV7-9,TRBD1
TGTGCCAGCAGTGAGGGACAGGGACTTGTGAAGCAGTACTTC,CASSEGQGLVKQYF,TRBJ2-7,NA,TRBV6-6,TRBD1
TGTGCTAGTGGTTTCGGGGATAATCAGCCCCAGCATTTT,CASGFGDNQPQHF,TRBJ1-5,NA,TRBV12-5,NA
TGCGCCAGCAGCTTGGCCGAAGGGAGGTTCACAGATACGCAGTATTTT,CASSLAEGRFTDTQYF,TRBJ2-3,NA,TRBV5-1,NA
TGTGCCATCAGCCCGGCCACTAGCGGTTCCTACAATGAGCAGTTCTTC,CAISPATSGSYNEQFF,TRBJ2-1,few,TRBV10-3,TRBD2
TGTGCCAGCAGCTCCACCTACGAGCAGTACTTC,CASSSTYEQYF,TRBJ2-7,NA,TRBV6-1,NA
TGCGCCAGCAGCCCGGGACTAGCGATCTCCTACGAGCAGTACTTC,CASSPGLAISYEQYF,TRBJ2-7,NA,TRBV5-1,TRBD2
TGTGCCTGGAGTGTGGGTTTTAATCAGCCCCAGCATTTT,CAWSVGFNQPQHF,TRBJ1-5,few,TRBV30,NA
TGTGCCAGCAGCCAAGATTTGAGACTAGCGGGGAAAGAAGAGACCCAGTACTTC,CASSQDLRLAGKEETQYF,TRBJ2-5,NA,TRBV4-2,TRBD2
TGCGCCAGCAGCCCTGGGACATTGAACACTGAAGCTTTCTTT,CASSPGTLNTEAFF,TRBJ1-1,NA,TRBV5-1,NA
TGTGCCAGCAGCTTACGGCAGGGTGGCGGAAACACCATATATTTT,CASSLRQGGGNTIYF,TRBJ1-3,once,TRBV7-8,NA
TGTGCCAGCAGCGTAGGTGGTGAGCAGTTCTTC,CASSVGGEQFF,TRBJ2-1,NA,TRBV9,NA
TGTGCCAGCAGTTACGATTTGAGCGGGAGATACAATGAGCAGTTCTTC,CASSYDLSGRYNEQFF,TRBJ2-1,NA,TRBV6-5,TRBD2
TGTGCCAGCAGTGGGGACGGAAACACCATATATTTT,CASSGDGNTIYF,TRBJ1-3,once,TRBV6-5,NA
TGCGCCAGCAGCACACAGGGGGCGGGCACTGAAGCTTTCTTT,CASSTQGAGTEAFF,TRBJ1-1,NA,TRBV5-1,TRBD1
TGTGCCAGCAGCTCCAGCTTTTTCAATGAGCAGTTCTTC,CASSSSFFNEQFF,TRBJ2-1,NA,TRBV13,NA
TGTGCCATCAGCAGGGGGCAGCGTGGCTACACCTTC,CAISRGQRGYTF,TRBJ1-2,few,TRBV10-3,TRBD1
TGTGCCAGCAGCATCGGGACAGGGCTCGACGAGCAGTACTTC,CASSIGTGLDEQYF,TRBJ2-7,NA,TRBV6-5,TRBD1
TGTGCCAGCAGCTTAGCGGGCACAAACACTGAAGCTTTCTTT,CASSLAGTNTEAFF,TRBJ1-1,NA,TRBV7-9,NA
TGTGCCAGCAGCTTATCTAACGAGCAGTACTTC,CASSLSNEQYF,TRBJ2-7,NA,TRBV7-2,NA
TGCAGCGCGGGCCGACAGGCCTACGAGCAGTACTTC,CSAGRQAYEQYF,TRBJ2-7,NA,TRBV29-1,NA
TGTGCCAGCAGCTATAAAGCTTTCTTT,CASSYKAFF,TRBJ1-1,NA,TRBV6-5,NA
TGCGCCAGCAGGCTGAGGGCGGGCGTTACCTACGAGCAGTACTTC,CASRLRAGVTYEQYF,TRBJ2-7,NA,TRBV5-1,NA
TGTGCCAGCGAAAGAGGGGATAACTATGGCTACACCTTC,CASERGDNYGYTF,TRBJ1-2,medium-sized,TRBV19,NA
TGTGCCTGTACGTTCAGGGAGAAAGGCGGCTACACCTTC,CACTFREKGGYTF,TRBJ1-2,few,TRBV30,NA
TGCGCCAGCAGCCAAGAAGAGGGGGCATGGACTGAAGCTTTCTTT,CASSQEEGAWTEAFF,TRBJ1-1,NA,TRBV4-1,TRBD1
TGTGCCAGCAGCTTAGCAGGAAGAAACACCATATATTTT,CASSLAGRNTIYF,TRBJ1-3,NA,TRBV7-8,NA
TGTGCCAGCAGTCTACAGGGATGGGGCACTGAAGCTTTCTTT,CASSLQGWGTEAFF,TRBJ1-1,NA,TRBV6-5,NA
TGTGCCAGCAGTTCGGGGGTGGTGGGGACCTATAATTCACCCCTCCACTTT,CASSSGVVGTYNSPLHF,TRBJ1-6,NA,TRBV28,NA
TGTGCCAGCAGCTTCGGAGGTCTACGAGGAAACACCATATATTTT,CASSFGGLRGNTIYF,TRBJ1-3,NA,TRBV11-2,NA
TGTGCCAGCAGTCCAGGGACTAGATCCTACGAGCAGTACTTC,CASSPGTRSYEQYF,TRBJ2-7,NA,TRBV6-5,TRBD2
TGTGCCAGTAACTATGGCTACACCTTC,CASNYGYTF,TRBJ1-2,few,TRBV6-1,NA
TGTGCCAGCAGTTTCTCAGCGGGATTACTCGGCGGGGAGCTGTTTTTT,CASSFSAGLLGGELFF,TRBJ2-2,NA,TRBV27,TRBD2
TGTGCCAGCAGCGTAAGGGAGGATACGCAGTATTTT,CASSVREDTQYF,TRBJ2-3,NA,TRBV9,NA
TGTGCCAGCAGTTTGGTGGGGAATAACTATGGCTACACCTTC,CASSLVGNNYGYTF,TRBJ1-2,NA,TRBV27,NA
TGTGCCAGCAGCTCTAGCGGGGGGGCACTAGAGACCCAGTACTTC,CASSSSGGALETQYF,TRBJ2-5,NA,TRBV7-2,TRBD2
TGTGCCAGCAGCTTGGGGGGACTCCGGAACACTGAAGCTTTCTTT,CASSLGGLRNTEAFF,TRBJ1-1,NA,TRBV5-4,NA
TGTGCCAGCAGCTCCTCGGACAGGGGTTTTAGTGAAAAACTGTTTTTT,CASSSSDRGFSEKLFF,TRBJ1-4,NA,TRBV5-6,TRBD1
TGTGCCTGGAGTTCCAGAATTAGCTCTGGAAACACCATATATTTT,CAWSSRISSGNTIYF,TRBJ1-3,NA,TRBV30,NA
TGTGCCATCAGTGAGTCTACTAGCTTGGGCGGGGAGCTGTTTTTT,CAISESTSLGGELFF,TRBJ2-2,NA,TRBV10-3,NA
TGTGCCAGTAGTATAGATAAGGGTCAGGGTGAAGCTTTCTTT,CASSIDKGQGEAFF,TRBJ1-1,NA,TRBV19,NA
TGTGCCAGTAAAGGGACAGGGAAATACGAGCAGTACTTC,CASKGTGKYEQYF,TRBJ2-7,NA,TRBV19,TRBD1